This T cell receptor (beta chain) was captured by sequencing in a study of blood T cell repertoires in COVID-19. Study-wide context: Researchers got acute and convalescent COVID-19 samples from the United States, Italy and Spain. PBMCs, B-cell-depleted T cells, or T cells provided the cDNA or gDNA that made up the material.

The ends lost 8 bases at V and 0 bases at J; junction bases unmatched: 4. Germline V gene sequence: CDR1 MNHEY, CDR2 SVGAGI. The CDR3 totals 14 residues. In the source study's methods: By means of reference gene primer amplification, nucleated cell counts were estimated. Produced via immunoSEQ multiplex PCR; TCRdb's table is partial and in-frame only. The V and J calls and clone size come from that table; D and trimming were worked out from the DNA. The table has 130,000 or so clones, 85% to 90% seen once. The receptor's source is a man aged 50 to 59 with active or convalescent COVID-19. The chain employs TRBV6-5 and TRBJ2-7; 10 nucleotides line up with TRBD1. Source material: peripheral blood. The CDR3, as DNA: TGTGCCAGCGAGGACAGGGGGGCCTCCTACGAGCAGTACTTC. Amino acid sequence: CASEDRGASYEQYF.